This passage covers 23 T cell receptor beta chains from one sample sequenced in a study of cytomegalovirus exposure and HLA in healthy donors. The PCR employed 60 Vbeta primers together with 13 Jbeta primers. The method was immunoSEQ multiplex PCR; TCRdb's version includes in-frame clones alone and lacks a portion of them. Of more than 110,000 clones detected, 60% to 85% appear once; the ten largest clones hold around 3.6%. What was sequenced was PBMCs. These receptors came from a man aged 18 to 30 in good health and CMV-seronegative.

The CDR3 nucleotides read TGTGCCAGCAGTTTAGGGACAGCTCGCCAAGAGACCCAGTACTTC. It translates to CASSLGTARQETQYF. The chain links TRBV27 to TRBJ2-5; 7 bases agree with TRBD1. The germline CDR1 and CDR2 sequences are MNHEY and SMNVEV (reference sequence). The CDR3 sequence is 15 residues long. The J segment lost 1 base and the V segment lost 2 bases, leaving 4 bases of the junction unmatched.

This clone has at least ten counts. In the same sample, other DNA sequences code for this CDR3. The chain recombines TRBV6-5 with TRBJ1-5; TRBD1 matches at 7 bases. The CDR3 covers 14 residues. CDR1 is MNHEY, CDR2 SVGAGI, per germline. Trimming removed 6 bases from V and 1 base from J; junction bases left unmatched: 3. CDR3 sequence reads: CASSLQGSNQPQHF. The CDR3 nucleotides are TGTGCCAGCAGCCTACAGGGGAGCAATCAGCCCCAGCATTTT.

This clone was detected a few times. The chain carries TRBV25-1 and TRBJ1-1; 8 bases are a match to TRBD1. Trimming took 6 bases from V and 9 from J; bases not matched to a gene: 6. The germline V gene encodes CDR1 MGHDK and CDR2 SYGVNS. CDR3 length: 12 residues. DNA of the CDR3: TGTGCCAGCAGCCTTGGACAGGGCAAAGCTTTCTTT. Translating gives CASSLGQGKAFF. Full variable domain (rest looked up from reference TRBV25-1 and TRBJ1-1): EADIYQTPRYLVIGTGKKITLECSQTMGHDKMYWYQQDPGMELHLIHYSYGVNSTEKGDLSSESTVSRIRTEHFPLTLESARPSHTSQYLCASSLGQGKAFFGQGTRLTVV.

V usage is TRBV5-6 and J usage is TRBJ1-5; D perhaps matches TRBD1 (5 bases). CDR1 is SGHDT and CDR2 is YYEEEE in the germline V gene. The length of the CDR3 is 14 residues. With 5 bases removed from V and 4 bases from J, the gap between germline ends came to 13 bases. The CDR3 here is CASSHQGVNQPQHF. The CDR3 DNA reads as TGTGCCAGCAGTCATCAGGGTGTAAATCAGCCCCAGCATTTT.

This sequence joins TRBV27 and TRBJ2-7; D gene unclear. Trimming cost V 7 bases and J 3 bases, with 13 bases left between them. From germline, CDR1 is MNHEY and CDR2 SMNVEV (reference sequence). The CDR3 is 13 residues long. CDR3 bases: TGTGCCAGCACCTCTCTCTACCACTACGAGCAGTACTTC. This codes for CASTSLYHYEQYF.

This chain joins TRBV5-4 and TRBJ2-2, with TRBD2 matching 10 bases. V gave up 4 bases and J gave up 5 bases; unmatched junction bases: 5. The CDR3 has 15 amino acids. Germline V CDR1 and CDR2: SGHNT, YYREEE (reference sequence). DNA of the CDR3: TGTGCCAGCAGCAGCGGGAGGGATTCGACCGGGGAGCTGTTTTTT. This translates into CASSSGRDSTGELFF.

The rearrangement uses TRBV14 and TRBJ1-6; D is perhaps TRBD1 (6 bases). The CDR3 is 15 amino acids. Trimming removed 1 base from V and 8 bases from J, with 12 bases in between. Germline V gene lookup returns CDR1 SGHDN and CDR2 FVKESK. CDR3 sequence: CASSQAPDSYSPLHF. In DNA form, the CDR3 reads TGTGCCAGCAGCCAAGCCCCGGACAGCTATTCACCCCTCCACTTT.

The CDR3 bases are TGTGCCACTACTCCCATCCGAGCGGGAGCAGAGACCCAGTACTTC. It is translated as CATTPIRAGAETQYF. This sequence joins TRBV7-3 and TRBJ2-5; TRBD2 matches 8 bases. The CDR3 is made up of 15 amino acids. Losses at the gene ends were 10 bases for V and 4 bases for J; bases not matched to a gene: 14. Germline-derived CDR1 and CDR2 are SGHTA and FQGTGA.

The chain combines TRBV5-4 with TRBJ2-7; D might be TRBD2 (5 bases). This CDR3 has 14 amino acids. Germline-derived CDR1 and CDR2 are SGHNT and YYREEE (reference sequence). V dropped 3 bases and J dropped 3 bases, with 13 bases sitting between them. The chain's CDR3 is CASSSQTGNYEQYF. The CDR3 nucleotides are TGTGCCAGCAGCTCCCAGACGGGAAACTACGAGCAGTACTTC. Variable domain in full (rest from reference TRBV5-4 and TRBJ2-7): ETGVTQSPTHLIKTRGQQVTLRCSSQSGHNTVSWYQQALGQGPQFIFQYYREEENGRGNFPPRFSGLQFPNYSSELNVNALELDDSALYLCASSSQTGNYEQYFGPGTRLTVT.

V usage is TRBV29-1 and J usage is TRBJ2-7; 11 positions agree with TRBD1. This CDR3 region has 14 residues. Trimming cost V 6 bases and J 5 bases; bases outside gene matches: 9. The V gene's germline CDR1 is SQVTM and CDR2 ANQGSEA. The CDR3 region has the DNA TGCAGCGTGCCGCGGGGGACAGGGGGGGACGAGCAGTACTTC. It specifies CSVPRGTGGDEQYF.

The chain has TRBV19 and TRBJ1-5; TRBD1 is a possible D gene (5 bases). The CDR3 is made up of 13 amino acids. Deletions cut 4 bases from V and 4 bases from J, with 8 bases between. Germline CDR1 reads LNHDA; CDR2 reads SQIVND (reference sequence). CDR3 nucleotide sequence: TGTGCCAGTAGTACAGGGCTAAATCAGCCCCAGCATTTT. Residues: CASSTGLNQPQHF.

The chain links TRBV5-1 to TRBJ1-1; 10 positions match TRBD1. The junction had 3 bases not matched to a gene; V was cut back by 4 bases and J by 3 bases. CDR1 and CDR2 (germline): SGHRS, YFSETQ. The CDR3 totals 14 residues. Written as DNA, the CDR3 is TGCGCCAGCAGCATGGGACAGGGGCACACTGAAGCTTTCTTT. Translating it yields CASSMGQGHTEAFF.

The chain links TRBV30 to TRBJ1-3, with D perhaps matching TRBD1 (5 bases). The CDR3 extends over 12 amino acids. The V end lost 0 bases, the J end lost 13 bases, and 13 bases lay between the germline ends. From germline, CDR1 is GTSNPN and CDR2 SVGIG (reference sequence). CDR3 residues: CAWSVRQGAIYF. CDR3 sequence (DNA): TGTGCCTGGAGTGTACGTCAGGGCGCGATATATTTT.

This clone was observed a single time. The V gene is TRBV11-2, the J gene TRBJ2-1; 7 bases agree with TRBD1. This CDR3 is built from 15 residues. Trimming removed 3 bases from V and 9 bases from J; junction bases left unmatched: 11. Germline values: CDR1 SGHAT, CDR2 FQNNGV. CDR3 in DNA: TGTGCCAGCAGCTTCCATAGCCCCGGGACAGTTGAGCAGTTCTTC. Translated, it gives CASSFHSPGTVEQFF.

This chain links TRBV6-5 with TRBJ2-5; D gene uncertain. The J call is uncertain, as TRBJ2-7 better fits the DNA end. CDR3 length: 13 residues. Germline CDR1 is MNHEY and CDR2 is SVGAGI. The CDR3 nucleotides read TGTGCCAGCAGCCGAACCAAAAGAAGCGAGCAGTACTTC. It translates to CASSRTKRSEQYF.

The rearrangement joins TRBV14 to TRBJ2-7, with 11 nucleotides matching TRBD1. The CDR3 totals 17 residues. V shed 0 bases and J 2 bases; nucleotides not matched to a gene: 6. CDR1 and CDR2 (germline): SGHDN, FVKESK. Written as DNA, the CDR3 is TGTGCCAGCAGCCAAGACCGAGGACAGGGGGCCACCTACGAGCAGTACTTC. Protein sequence: CASSQDRGQGATYEQYF. Variable domain in full (rest from reference TRBV14 and TRBJ2-7): EAGVTQFPSHSVIEKGQTVTLRCDPISGHDNLYWYRRVMGKEIKFLLHFVKESKQDESGMPNNRFLAERTGGTYSTLKVQPAELEDSGVYFCASSQDRGQGATYEQYFGPGTRLTVT.

The chain uses TRBV2 and TRBJ1-2; the match to TRBD1 covers 9 bases. The length of the CDR3 is 12 residues. Germline assignment: CDR1 SNHLY and CDR2 FYNNEI. Trimming removed 6 bases from V and 8 bases from J; junction bases left unmatched: 4. As DNA, the CDR3 is TGTGCCAGCAGAACAGGGGGCTACGGCTACACCTTC. It encodes CASRTGGYGYTF.

The CDR3 nucleotides read TGTGCCAGCAGCACAAGCCCTAGCGGGAGGGTCTATGAGCAGTTCTTC. Translated, it gives CASSTSPSGRVYEQFF. This chain links TRBV5-4 with TRBJ2-1; 12 bases fit TRBD2. The CDR3 consists of 16 residues. Germline CDR1 is SGHNT and CDR2 is YYREEE (reference sequence). J gave up 8 bases and V 4 bases, and 10 bases lay outside the gene matches.

This chain connects TRBV30 to TRBJ1-5; D is unresolved. The CDR3 extends over 12 amino acids. CDR1 is GTSNPN, CDR2 SVGIG, per germline (reference sequence). Trimming took 2 bases from V and 7 from J, leaving 9 bases between them. The CDR3 loop reads CAWSRLQQPQHF. The DNA for the CDR3 is TGTGCCTGGAGTCGCTTACAGCAGCCCCAGCATTTT.

V and J are TRBV6-5 and TRBJ2-7; D is undetermined. Trimming shortened V by 0 bases and J by 6 bases, and 12 bases separated the two germline ends. CDR1 is MNHEY, CDR2 SVGAGI, per germline. The CDR3 runs 14 residues. The CDR3 nucleotides read TGTGCCAGCAGTTACTCCGGCCAGCGCGCCGAGCAGTACTTC. Protein: CASSYSGQRAEQYF.

This sequence joins TRBV30 and TRBJ2-1, with 9 bases matching TRBD2. J gave up 6 bases and V 3 bases, and 6 bases lay outside the gene matches. The CDR3 totals 14 residues. Germline V gene sequence: CDR1 GTSNPN, CDR2 SVGIG (reference sequence). CDR3 bases: TGTGCCTGGAGCGCCCTTAGCGGGGGCAATGAGCAGTTCTTC. Protein product: CAWSALSGGNEQFF.

The chain has TRBV9 and TRBJ2-1; D perhaps matches TRBD2 (6 bases). Trimming left V 0 bases short and J 7 bases short, with 17 bases between. Germline V CDR1 and CDR2: SGDLS, YYNGEE. This CDR3 is built from 16 residues. The CDR3 DNA is TGTGCCAGCAGCGTAGACGCGGGGCTAGCGAGGAATGAGCAGTTCTTC. Translated: CASSVDAGLARNEQFF.

The chain joins TRBV2 to TRBJ2-5; 10 positions agree with TRBD2. The CDR3 is 17 amino acids. Trimming took 2 bases from V and 4 from J; bases not matched to a gene: 10. Germline loops: CDR1 SNHLY, CDR2 FYNNEI. This chain's CDR3 is CASSEPTSGLSRETQYF. CDR3 sequence (DNA): TGTGCCAGCAGTGAACCGACTAGCGGGCTAAGCCGAGAGACCCAGTACTTC.